Sequencing of this TCR beta chain was carried out in a study of blood T cell repertoires in COVID-19. Study-level information: Collection of acute and convalescent COVID-19 samples took place in the United States, Italy and Spain.

The authors' processing: Estimation of nucleated cell counts relied on the amplification of reference gene primers. Profiled with immunoSEQ multiplex PCR; TCRdb holds only in-frame clones, not every one. Clonal size and the V and J genes are those of that table, whereas D and trimming came from the DNA. This sample has some 280,000 clones, with around four fifths found just once. The V end was cut by 6 bases, the J end by 4 bases, with 9 bases between. The CDR3 extends over 12 amino acids. The TCR originated in a woman in her 50s with active or convalescent COVID-19. The gene calls are TRBV12-3 or TRBV12-4 and TRBJ1-1; a weak D match, TRBD1 (6 bases). The sample taken for sequencing was peripheral blood. The CDR3 sequence: CASSPGVTEAFF. In DNA form, the CDR3 reads TGTGCCAGCAGCCCAGGGGTCACTGAAGCTTTCTTT.